These 15 T cell receptor beta chains share one sample of origin, sequenced in a study of shared clonotypes between healthy human individuals (dated by TCRdb to about 2020). Library creation used the immunoSEQ multiplex PCR assay. TCRdb retrieved this table from immuneACCESS and kept in-frame rearrangements only. Not all clones are present; in checked studies, unresolved V genes account for under half, and no reason is known for the remainder. For this sample there are some 1.5 million clones; nearly 99% appear just once. 0.45% of the sample is in the top ten clones. Sequences were obtained from naive CD4+ T cells sorted from blood. The cell subset or site label, as the study defines it: CD45RA+ positively selected. The receptors stem from a man aged 25-45 years in good health.

This clone was detected once. The chain links TRBV28 to TRBJ1-5, with D perhaps TRBD1 (6 bases). The V end lost 6 bases, the J end lost 3 bases, and 9 bases lay between the germline ends. The CDR3 loop spans 13 amino acids. Germline CDR1 reads MDHEN; CDR2 reads SYDVKM. CDR3 loop: CASRGASNQPQHF. The CDR3 DNA is TGTGCCAGCAGGGGGGCTTCCAATCAGCCCCAGCATTTT.

The V and J genes are TRBV18 and TRBJ2-1; 9 bases are a match to TRBD1. The CDR3 has 15 amino acids. Germline CDR1 reads KGHSH; CDR2 reads LQKENI. Trimming took 2 bases from V and 6 from J; bases not matched to a gene: 5. The CDR3 coding sequence is TGTGCCAGCTCACCAGAGACAGGGGGTGGCAATGAGCAGTTCTTC. Its protein product is CASSPETGGGNEQFF.

This clone has only one observation. The rearrangement uses TRBV7-2 and TRBJ1-4; 7 bases map to TRBD1. This CDR3 is built from 14 residues. Germline CDR1 is SGHTA and CDR2 is FQGNSA. With V trimmed by 8 bases and J by 6 bases, 9 bases remained unmatched. The CDR3 spells CASQNRGLHEKLFF. CDR3 coding DNA: TGTGCCAGCCAGAACAGGGGTCTTCATGAAAAACTGTTTTTT.

The chain carries TRBV28 and TRBJ1-1, with D possibly being TRBD1 (5 bases). V lost 5 bases to trimming and J lost 1 base, with 14 bases between them. The CDR3 has 15 amino acids. Germline V lookup: CDR1 MDHEN, CDR2 SYDVKM. The CDR3, as DNA: TGTGCCAGCAGTCCCTCGGGGACGGAGAACACTGAAGCTTTCTTT. Encoded protein: CASSPSGTENTEAFF.

The sample holds one count of this clone. This CDR3 reads CAIRTGRTDTQYF. CDR3 nucleotide sequence: TGTGCCATACGGACAGGGCGGACAGATACGCAGTATTTT. The rearrangement uses TRBV7-9 and TRBJ2-3; TRBD1 matches at 8 bases. The CDR3 has 13 amino acids. Germline loops: CDR1 SEHNR, CDR2 FQNEAQ (reference sequence). V lost 10 bases, J lost 3 bases, and 6 bases stayed unmatched.

This chain joins TRBV7-2 and TRBJ2-7, with 7 bases identical to TRBD2. Per germline, CDR1 SGHTA and CDR2 FQGNSA. J lost 0 bases, V lost 5 bases, and 7 bases had no gene match. The CDR3 has 15 residues. This CDR3 is CASSAWRESSYEQYF. The CDR3 region has the DNA TGTGCCAGCAGCGCGTGGCGGGAGAGCTCCTACGAGCAGTACTTC.

The chain couples TRBV19 to TRBJ2-7, with D possibly matching TRBD1 (7 bases). CDR3 length: 17 residues. Per germline, CDR1 LNHDA and CDR2 SQIVND (reference sequence). Between the trimmed V and J ends, which lost 3 bases and 1 base, there was a span of 19 bases. CDR3 protein: CASSMIAGQGGSYEQYF. In DNA, the CDR3 is TGTGCCAGTAGTATGATCGCTGGGCAGGGGGGATCCTACGAGCAGTACTTC.

V is TRBV5-8 and J is TRBJ2-1; a weak D match, TRBD2 (6 bases). The CDR3 is 15 residues long. Germline V CDR1 and CDR2: SGHTS, YDEGEE. Deletions cut 4 bases from V and 0 bases from J, with 11 bases between. CDR3 in DNA: TGTGCCAGCAGCCGGGAGCGGAGCTCCTACAATGAGCAGTTCTTC. This sequence encodes CASSRERSSYNEQFF.

The chain links TRBV28 to TRBJ2-7; D is possibly TRBD1 (6 bases). The CDR3 spans 13 residues. V was cut by 5 bases and J by 5 bases, with 13 bases left in between. Germline V gene data show CDR1 as MDHEN and CDR2 as SYDVKM. The CDR3, as DNA: TGTGCCAGCAGTCGACCAGGGGATCACGAGCAGTACTTC. This gives the protein CASSRPGDHEQYF.

The J gene is TRBJ2-6, the V gene TRBV5-1; D ambiguous. The CDR3 length is 17 residues. The V gene's germline CDR1 is SGHRS and CDR2 YFSETQ. Trimming removed 2 bases from V and 0 bases from J, with 12 bases in between. The CDR3 DNA is TGCGCCAGCAGCTTACAAGGGAATCCCTCTGGGGCCAACGTCCTGACTTTC. Its protein is CASSLQGNPSGANVLTF.

The V call is TRBV18, the J call TRBJ2-1, with D perhaps TRBD1 or TRBD2 (5 bases each). The germline V and J ends were trimmed by 6 bases and 2 bases, with 8 bases remaining between them. The germline V gene has CDR1 KGHSH and CDR2 LQKENI. This CDR3 spans 13 amino acids. CDR3 in amino acids: CASSQGAYNEQFF. The CDR3 bases are TGTGCCAGCTCTCAGGGAGCCTACAATGAGCAGTTCTTC.

V usage is TRBV13 and J usage is TRBJ2-3; D gene unclear. Trimming removed 3 bases at V and 1 base at J, with 11 bases between. Germline CDR1 and CDR2: PRHDT and FYEKMQ (reference sequence). The length of the CDR3 is 15 residues. The chain's CDR3 is CASSFGTARTDTQYF. As DNA, the CDR3 is TGTGCCAGCAGCTTCGGAACCGCCCGCACAGATACGCAGTATTTT.

V usage is TRBV28 and J usage is TRBJ1-3, with D tentatively TRBD1 (6 bases). The germline V and J ends were trimmed by 4 bases and 6 bases, with 10 bases remaining between them. The CDR3 contains 13 residues. From germline, CDR1 is MDHEN and CDR2 SYDVKM. CDR3 sequence (DNA): TGTGCCAGCAGTTCTCGGGGGCTAAACACCATATATTTT. As protein: CASSSRGLNTIYF.

The rearrangement joins TRBV19 to TRBJ1-5; 9 nucleotides match TRBD1. The germline V gene has CDR1 LNHDA and CDR2 SQIVND (reference sequence). V was pared by 1 base and J by 7 bases, with 5 bases of the junction left unmatched. The CDR3 consists of 15 residues. CDR3 sequence (DNA): TGTGCCAGTAGTATAGGGCGGGACAGGGACCAGCCCCAGCATTTT. Protein product: CASSIGRDRDQPQHF.

The J gene is TRBJ1-3, the V gene TRBV9; D gene unclear. V lost 3 bases to trimming and J lost 7 bases, with 14 bases between them. The CDR3 has 14 amino acids. CDR1 and CDR2 from the germline V gene are SGDLS and YYNGEE. The CDR3 nucleotides read TGTGCCAGCAGCGCCTCCTTGATAGGGAACACCATATATTTT. Translation: CASSASLIGNTIYF.